These 19 T cell receptor beta chains were all obtained from the same sample, sequenced in a study of blood T cells in healthy people across ages. Then a second PCR, running roughly 7 to 11 cycles, was carried out with a sample-barcoded 5' primer and a J-beta primer mix. One entry per CDR3 protein results from TCRdb running MiXCR on the 5' RACE reads. The repertoire has around 1,100,000 distinct CDR3 sequences, roughly two fifths of them found once; the top ten carry about 12%. The source material was blood. These receptors all stem from a man between 18 and 35 years old in good health.

The chain joins TRBV12-3 or TRBV12-4 to TRBJ2-3; D gene unclear. The CDR3 runs to 13 residues. V lost 5 bases and J 5 bases, leaving 11 bases between the germline ends. The CDR3 DNA reads as TGTGCCAGCAGTCACCTACGACAAGATACGCAGTATTTT. Amino acid sequence: CASSHLRQDTQYF.

This clonotype came up many times. The genes are TRBV7-2 and TRBJ2-1; a weak D match, TRBD1 (6 bases). Per germline, CDR1 SGHTA and CDR2 FQGNSA. This CDR3 contains 13 residues. With 3 bases removed from V and 10 bases from J, the gap between germline ends came to 13 bases. CDR3 region: CASSLYVDREQFF. DNA for the CDR3: TGTGCCAGCAGCTTGTACGTTGACAGGGAGCAGTTCTTC.

This clonotype was seen a single time. CDR3 sequence: CASTLTSGDNEQFF. The CDR3 nucleotides read TGTGCCAGCACTTTGACTAGCGGAGACAATGAGCAGTTCTTC. V usage is TRBV12-3 or TRBV12-4 and J usage is TRBJ2-1; the match to TRBD2 covers 9 bases. The CDR3 consists of 14 residues. V was clipped by 7 bases and J by 5 bases; unmatched bases: 6.

This chain uses TRBV7-2 with TRBJ1-4; TRBD1 aligns across 7 bases. This CDR3 comprises 16 residues. V dropped 1 base and J dropped 7; count of bases not matched to a gene: 9. CDR1 SGHTA and CDR2 FQGNSA come from the germline V gene. The CDR3 DNA reads as TGTGCCAGCAGCTTAGAGGCGGGCAGGGGGACTGAAAAACTGTTTTTT. It translates to CASSLEAGRGTEKLFF.

This clonotype was seen just once. V gene TRBV11-3 combines with J gene TRBJ2-3; tentative D call: TRBD2 (5 bases). CDR1 is SGHNT, CDR2 YENEEA, per germline. There are 15 residues in the CDR3. V lost 5 bases to trimming and J lost 4 bases, with 16 bases between them. The CDR3: CASSGGGSEADTQYF. The CDR3 nucleotides are TGTGCCAGCAGCGGAGGTGGTAGTGAGGCAGATACGCAGTATTTT.

Concerning this clonotype: A read error is possible here, since a much larger clone lies one base away. This sequence joins TRBV5-1 and TRBJ2-1; no definite D call. Germline lookup yields CDR1 SGHRS and CDR2 YFSETQ. The CDR3 has 16 amino acids. CDR3 sequence: CATSLQSASSYNEQFF. In DNA, the CDR3 is TGCGCCACCAGCCTTCAGAGTGCTAGCTCCTACAATGAGCAGTTCTTC.

This clonotype was counted a few times. The chain is built from TRBV3-1 and TRBJ2-7; 11 positions agree with TRBD2. Losses at the gene ends were 4 bases for V and 0 bases for J; bases not matched to a gene: 2. The CDR3 loop spans 15 amino acids. Germline values: CDR1 LGHDT, CDR2 YNNKEL (reference sequence). The CDR3, as DNA: TGTGCCAGCAGCCCGACTAGCGGGGACTCCTACGAGCAGTACTTC. Encoded protein: CASSPTSGDSYEQYF.

This chain uses TRBV27 with TRBJ2-1; unclear D gene. Trimming pared 0 bases from V and 5 bases from J, leaving 11 bases between. The CDR3 loop spans 15 amino acids. CDR1 is MNHEY, CDR2 SMNVEV, per germline (reference sequence). CDR3 nucleotides: TGTGCCAGCAGTTTATCACCGTCGCCCCACAATGAGCAGTTCTTC. It is translated as CASSLSPSPHNEQFF.

The chain couples TRBV5-4 to TRBJ2-3; weak D call: TRBD2 (6 bases). This CDR3 region has 14 residues. V was cut by 5 bases and J by 5 bases, with 15 bases left in between. Germline assignment: CDR1 SGHNT and CDR2 YYREEE (reference sequence). CDR3 coding DNA: TGTGCCAGCAGGGGACGCACGGGGGAAGATACGCAGTATTTT. The encoded protein is CASRGRTGEDTQYF.

This clonotype was seen only a few times. The rearrangement links TRBV6-1 to TRBJ1-1; no firm D call. CDR1 and CDR2 from the germline V gene are MNHNS and SASEGT. CDR3 length: 13 amino acids. Trimming removed 1 base at V and 4 bases at J, with 7 bases between. CDR3: CASSEVVVTEAFF. CDR3 coding DNA: TGTGCCAGCAGTGAAGTAGTGGTCACTGAAGCTTTCTTT.

The rearrangement joins TRBV7-2 to TRBJ1-3; the D is unclear. The germline V and J ends were trimmed by 0 bases and 4 bases, with 7 bases remaining between them. The CDR3 has 14 residues. Germline values: CDR1 SGHTA, CDR2 FQGNSA. CDR3 amino acids: CASSLAGFGNTIYF. The DNA for the CDR3 is TGTGCCAGCAGCTTAGCAGGGTTCGGAAACACCATATATTTT.

This chain connects TRBV11-2 to TRBJ2-1, with D tentatively TRBD1 or TRBD2 (5 bases each). Germline assignment: CDR1 SGHAT and CDR2 FQNNGV. CDR3 length: 13 amino acids. Trimming took 5 bases from V and 9 from J, leaving 14 bases between them. This CDR3 reads CASSPTRDGEQFF. The CDR3 DNA follows: TGTGCCAGCAGCCCAACCCGGGACGGTGAGCAGTTCTTC.

This clonotype was found a few times. The genes are TRBV7-3 and TRBJ2-1; D is undetermined. The CDR3 runs to 16 residues. Per germline, CDR1 SGHTA and CDR2 FQGTGA. Deletions cut 0 bases from V and 6 bases from J, with 15 bases between. CDR3 nucleotide sequence: TGTGCCAGCAGCTTAACTTTAGGCCAGCCCGTCAATGAGCAGTTCTTC. Translating it yields CASSLTLGQPVNEQFF.

This clonotype was seen a few times. This chain links TRBV29-1 with TRBJ1-2, with D hard to call. Per the germline V gene, CDR1 is SQVTM and CDR2 is ANQGSEA. Trimming pared 7 bases from V and 0 bases from J, leaving 15 bases between. There are 14 residues in the CDR3. CDR3 sequence (DNA): TGCAGCGCCGAGATGGGATCCGCTAACTATGGCTACACCTTC. Amino acids: CSAEMGSANYGYTF.

This clonotype was picked up a small number of times. The chain carries TRBV4-2 and TRBJ1-2; TRBD1 is a possible D gene (5 bases). CDR3 length: 13 residues. Germline V gene data show CDR1 as LGHNA and CDR2 as YNFKEQ. Trimming stripped 0 bases from V and 8 bases from J, with 10 bases between. The CDR3 bases are TGTGCCAGCAGCCAAGAAGGGGATAGAGGCTACACCTTC. Residues: CASSQEGDRGYTF.

The chain combines TRBV12-3 or TRBV12-4 with TRBJ1-5; 9 nucleotides align to TRBD1. This CDR3 comprises 16 residues. Unmatched junction bases numbered 6, after V lost 5 bases and J lost 1 base. CDR3 nucleotide sequence: TGTGCCAGCAGTCTCGGACAGGGGATAAGCAATCAGCCCCAGCATTTT. This sequence encodes CASSLGQGISNQPQHF.

The rearrangement links TRBV5-1 to TRBJ1-2; D is unresolved. Germline V gene sequence: CDR1 SGHRS, CDR2 YFSETQ. Between the trimmed V and J ends, which lost 2 bases and 0 bases, there was a span of 14 bases. The CDR3 has 16 amino acids. The CDR3, as DNA: TGCGCCAGCAGCTTACCTACAGAGACCCCTAACTATGGCTACACCTTC. It specifies CASSLPTETPNYGYTF.

The rearrangement joins TRBV28 to TRBJ1-6; D not resolved. From germline, CDR1 is MDHEN and CDR2 SYDVKM. V dropped 8 bases and J dropped 8 bases, with 13 bases sitting between them. The CDR3 is made up of 13 amino acids. The CDR3 DNA sequence: TGTGCCAGCGTAAGCCTTAATTATTCACCCCTCCACTTT. It specifies CASVSLNYSPLHF.

This clonotype was detected ten times or more. This sequence joins TRBV12-3 or TRBV12-4 and TRBJ2-7; the D call may be TRBD1 or TRBD2 (5 bases each). V was pared by 3 bases and J by 2 bases, with 8 bases between. This CDR3 region has 13 residues. CDR3: CASSFGGTYEQYF. The CDR3 DNA is TGTGCCAGCAGTTTTGGGGGAACCTACGAGCAGTACTTC.